The rows below give T cell receptor beta chains drawn from one sample of a study of shared clonotypes between healthy human individuals. Clones were read by immunoSEQ multiplex PCR, and TCRdb kept only the in-frame ones, dropping some. The sample lists some 740,000 clones; about 91% were seen once. What was sequenced was naive CD8+ T cells sorted from blood. These receptors all come from a man aged 30 to 45 in good health. The CDR3 runs from the conserved cysteine through the conserved F or W.

>TRBV10-3
CAIRHRDFNTGELFF
>TRBV12-2
CASRFWENGYTF
>TRBV7-2
CASSLLPSGRAHEQYF
>TRBV10-1
CASFGTSSYNEQFF
>TRBV7-8
CASSLATGLLLEQYF
>TRBV2
CASRGGTYEQYF
>TRBV11-2
CASSLEPSGRAGKDTQYF
>TRBV7-9
CASSLKLGQETQYF
>TRBV27
CASSFVGSRNQPQHF
>TRBV11-3
CASSLVGAHNEQFF
>TRBV5-5
CASSPRGVTSGGAYEQYF
>TRBV7-9
CASSSGDQGARNGYTF
>TRBV29-1
CSVLGLAVNEQFF
>TRBV6-6
CASSYSVIYEQYF
>TRBV28
CASSMIRAGGQDEQYF
>TRBV7-9
CASSYGDRIEPQHF
>TRBV28
CASSPTLAGKSSYNEQFF
>TRBV5-1
CASSSSGGTEAFF
>TRBV4-1
CASRGSGSIEQFF
>TRBV9
CASSLETSTDTQYF
>TRBV27
CASSLAGVLDTQYF
>TRBV6-5
CASSYSRTGSNEQFF
>TRBV7-2
CASSFSQAEGYEQYF
>TRBV4-1
CASSQEGFFTEAFF
>TRBV9
CASTASGNARMNTEAFF
>TRBV11-2
CASSLDPNTEAFF
>TRBV7-9
CASSPPLLTANSYNEQFF
>TRBV7-9
CASSLNYYGYTF
>TRBV19
CASSINYGYTF
>TRBV7-8
CASSPVMDTEAFF
>TRBV11-2
CASSLDGTEAFF
>TRBV6-5
CATKGQGANTEAFF
>TRBV14
CASSQDLWANVLTF
>TRBV15
CATSSRRSPYEQYF
>TRBV2
CASRDPTRDEQFF
>TRBV14
CASSPFPRSNYGYTF
>TRBV7-9
CASSFIPSGRAYNEQFF
>TRBV28
CASSFYLSGNTIYF
>TRBV28
CASSFSKIDTQYF
>TRBV5-6
CASSLEGAGNYEQYF
>TRBV7-9
CASSSGGAGHDQETQYF
>TRBV5-6
CASSFRDSTFEQYF
>TRBV7-7
CASSPAVGNEKLFF
>TRBV28
CASSSPRAGSYYEQYF
>TRBV6-6
CASSGGQGRTEAFF
>TRBV13
CASSPPRTSSYEQYF
>TRBV7-9
CASSPSSGLAGDETQYF
>TRBV27
CASSSLPRVADTYNEQFF
>TRBV2
CASSPGAGNTIYF
>TRBV9
CASSVVGGGYNEQFF
>TRBV5-4
CASSFLGGIETQYF
>TRBV7-9
CASSVGQASTDTQYF